Sequencing of this TCR beta chain was carried out in a study of T cell responses to AZD1222 COVID-19 vaccine. The CDR3 spans 14 residues. In germline, CDR1 is SGHRS, CDR2 YFSETQ. The ends lost 4 bases at V and 2 bases at J; junction bases unmatched: 6. The assay was immunoSEQ multiplex PCR, and TCRdb's table has in-frame clones only and misses some. The data show 85,000 to 100,000 clones, approximately 90% seen once. The chain carries TRBV5-1 and TRBJ2-7; TRBD1 matches 7 bases. The receptor was isolated from an adult who received the AZD1222 COVID-19 vaccine. The input for sequencing was peripheral blood, taken 28 days after the second AZD1222 dose. The CDR3, as DNA: TGCGCCAGCAGCGGGGACAGCCACACCTACGAGCAGTACTTC. It translates to CASSGDSHTYEQYF. Looking up the rest from reference TRBV5-1 and TRBJ2-7 gives the full variable domain: KAGVTQTPRYLIKTRGQQVTLSCSPISGHRSVSWYQQTPGQGLQFLFEYFSETQRNKGNFPGRFSGRQFSNSRSEMNVSTLELGDSALYLCASSGDSHTYEQYFGPGTRLTVT.